This paragraph covers one T cell receptor beta chain sequence. Antigen specificity is unknown. Germline V gives CDR1 SGHRS, CDR2 YFSETQ. The CDR3 contains 14 residues. Trimming took 0 bases from V and 5 from J, leaving 10 bases between them. The entry originates in a study of memory CD8 T cells in hepatitis C reinfection. About the study: HCV reinfection: RNA-positive following two negative tests at least 60 days apart. Pre-reinfection sampling occurred 55 to 20 weeks ahead of detected reinfection. Study-wide results and limits: A handful of donors were too few for definitive public clonotype conclusions.

Time point indicated: pre-reinfection, 55 to 20 weeks before reinfection detection. Sorted cells were sequenced directly ex vivo without any in vitro expansion. Donors were people who inject drugs in the Montreal HEPCO cohort. This table comes from immunoSEQ multiplex PCR, and its TCRdb copy is limited to in-frame clones, with some not included. The sample contains about 6,200 clones, 85% to 90% of which appear only once. The chain is built from TRBV5-1 and TRBJ2-3; D not resolved. Sequencing used naive CD8+ T cells sorted from blood. The source is a middle-aged man with hepatitis C virus infection. CDR3 loop: CASSLGVDEDTQYF. CDR3 nucleotides: TGCGCCAGCAGCTTGGGCGTAGATGAAGATACGCAGTATTTT.